Presented here are 8 T cell receptor beta chains from one specimen sequenced in a study of control samples from healthy donors and cancer patients. Produced via immunoSEQ multiplex PCR; TCRdb's table is partial and in-frame only. The sample shows about 190,000 clones, roughly nine tenths of them seen only once. The sample taken for sequencing was blood. Source of these receptors: a man aged 30 to 45 in good health.

The chain joins TRBV5-6 to TRBJ2-5; D is uncertain. Per the germline V gene, CDR1 is SGHDT and CDR2 is YYEEEE. CDR3 length equals 14 residues. Between the trimmed V and J ends, which lost 1 base and 3 bases, there was a span of 10 bases. The CDR3 loop reads CASSLLRSEETQYF. For the CDR3, the DNA is TGTGCCAGCAGCTTGCTGCGGTCAGAAGAGACCCAGTACTTC.

In its sample, this clone was seen once. V is TRBV27 and J is TRBJ1-1; possibly TRBD1 for D (5 bases). The CDR3 extends over 15 amino acids. Germline CDR1 and CDR2: MNHEY and SMNVEV (reference sequence). V dropped 0 bases and J dropped 6 bases, with 14 bases sitting between them. The CDR3 coding sequence is TGTGCCAGCAGTTTATCAGGACGGCAGGGCCCTGAAGCTTTCTTT. Its protein product is CASSLSGRQGPEAFF.

The chain is built from TRBV9 and TRBJ1-3; D call uncertain. Looked up from germline, CDR1 is SGDLS and CDR2 is YYNGEE. Trimming pared 4 bases from V and 4 bases from J, leaving 18 bases between. The CDR3 sequence is 16 residues long. The CDR3 loop is CASSLRGDLGGNTIYF. For the CDR3, the DNA is TGTGCCAGCAGCCTAAGAGGCGACCTGGGAGGAAACACCATATATTTT.

This clone was picked up one time. The chain links TRBV29-1 to TRBJ1-2; unclear D gene. Trimming took off 7 bases at V and 1 base at J, with 7 bases between the two ends. Germline CDR1 SQVTM, CDR2 ANQGSEA. The CDR3 consists of 11 residues. CDR3 sequence (DNA): TGCAGCGCAACAGTTAACTATGGCTACACCTTC. This sequence encodes CSATVNYGYTF.

J is TRBJ1-2 and V is TRBV3-1 (or the pseudogene TRBV3-2), with D perhaps matching TRBD1 (6 bases). The germline gives CDR1 LGHDT, CDR2 YNNKEL (reference sequence). The CDR3 is 13 residues long. The V gene lost 4 bases and the J gene lost 4 bases, with 10 bases spanning the gap. The CDR3 DNA reads as TGTGCCAGCAGCCCCAGGGGAGGCTATGGCTACACCTTC. It specifies CASSPRGGYGYTF.

This chain joins TRBV7-8 and TRBJ1-4; D is perhaps TRBD1 (5 bases). V gave up 5 bases and J gave up 8 bases, with 18 bases separating them. The CDR3 runs to 15 residues. Germline assignment: CDR1 SGHVS and CDR2 FQNEAQ. CDR3 amino acids: CASSQSTPKGEKLFF. The DNA for the CDR3 is TGTGCCAGCAGCCAAAGCACACCCAAGGGGGAAAAACTGTTTTTT.

V is TRBV19 and J is TRBJ2-2; no clear D gene. V was cut by 5 bases and J by 4 bases, with 8 bases left in between. CDR1 and CDR2 from the germline V gene are LNHDA and SQIVND (reference sequence). The CDR3 length is 13 residues. The DNA for the CDR3 is TGTGCCAGTAGTCGTCAGCCCACCGGGGAGCTGTTTTTT. It codes for CASSRQPTGELFF.

This clone came up a few times. The chain has TRBV7-2 and TRBJ2-3; 13 nucleotides match TRBD2. The germline V gene encodes CDR1 SGHTA and CDR2 FQGNSA. Trimming at V came to 5 bases and at J to 3 bases, leaving 8 bases not matched to a gene. This CDR3 region has 17 residues. CDR3 residues: CASSRTSGGGWTDTQYF. The CDR3 DNA reads TGTGCCAGCAGCCGTACTAGCGGGGGGGGATGGACAGATACGCAGTATTTT.